A single sample gave rise to the 29 T cell receptor beta chains below, sequenced in a study of OX40 agonist ivuxolimab in advanced cancers. The data were produced by immunoSEQ multiplex PCR, yet TCRdb's version contains in-frame clones alone and is incomplete. Here the sample spans about 70,000 clones, 80% to 95% being singletons. Material: CD4+ or CD8+ T cells sorted from blood, obtained in a trial of the OX40 agonist ivuxolimab. The receptors come from an adult with an advanced solid tumor such as melanoma, head and neck, liver or kidney cancer.

Only one count was recorded for this clone. The rearrangement uses TRBV7-8 and TRBJ2-7; possibly TRBD2 for D (6 bases). Trimming took 5 bases from V and 5 from J, leaving 22 bases between them. The CDR3 is 16 amino acids. The germline gives CDR1 SGHVS, CDR2 FQNEAQ. The CDR3 sequence: CASSLGTREFPNEQYF. The CDR3 region has the DNA TGTGCCAGCAGCCTAGGGACTCGGGAGTTTCCTAACGAGCAGTACTTC.

This chain joins TRBV19 and TRBJ1-1; the match to TRBD1 covers 8 bases. The V segment lost 3 bases and the J segment 6 bases; nucleotides outside the gene matches: 9. The CDR3 is 15 amino acids. Germline assignment: CDR1 LNHDA and CDR2 SQIVND (reference sequence). The CDR3 loop reads CASSMRAGGMSEAFF. The CDR3, as DNA: TGTGCCAGTAGTATGAGGGCAGGGGGCATGTCTGAAGCTTTCTTT.

This chain connects TRBV4-1 to TRBJ2-7; D is undetermined. V was pared by 2 bases and J by 3 bases, with 8 bases between. The germline gives CDR1 MGHRA, CDR2 YSYEKL. The CDR3 sequence is 13 residues long. The CDR3 here is CASSQLLNYEQYF. The CDR3 DNA is TGCGCCAGCAGCCAATTGCTTAACTACGAGCAGTACTTC.

The rearrangement uses TRBV7-6 and TRBJ2-3; 12 bases line up with TRBD2. The ends lost 5 bases at V and 4 bases at J; junction bases unmatched: 4. This CDR3 has 15 residues. In germline, CDR1 is SGHVS, CDR2 FNYEAQ. CDR3: CASSQTSGGADTQYF. DNA of the CDR3: TGTGCCAGCAGCCAGACTAGCGGGGGCGCAGATACGCAGTATTTT.

V gene TRBV5-6 combines with J gene TRBJ2-7, with D possibly TRBD2 on 6 matching bases. The CDR3 totals 16 residues. Germline CDR1 and CDR2: SGHDT and YYEEEE. Trimming took 0 bases from V and 0 from J, leaving 13 bases between them. Here the CDR3 reads CASSLVTRGSSYEQYF. As DNA, the CDR3 is TGTGCCAGCAGCTTGGTGACCCGGGGGAGCTCCTACGAGCAGTACTTC.

The rearrangement joins TRBV5-4 to TRBJ2-3; D unresolved. CDR3 length equals 16 residues. Trimming removed 0 bases from V and 5 bases from J, with 16 bases in between. The germline gives CDR1 SGHNT, CDR2 YYREEE (reference sequence). CDR3 region: CASSLAVAETEDTQYF. In DNA, the CDR3 is TGTGCCAGCAGCTTGGCGGTAGCCGAAACGGAAGATACGCAGTATTTT. Based on the CDR3 plus reference TRBV5-4 and TRBJ2-3, the full variable domain is ETGVTQSPTHLIKTRGQQVTLRCSSQSGHNTVSWYQQALGQGPQFIFQYYREEENGRGNFPPRFSGLQFPNYSSELNVNALELDDSALYLCASSLAVAETEDTQYFGPGTRLTVL.

The V and J genes are TRBV9 and TRBJ2-3; 15 bases agree with TRBD2. V dropped 4 bases and J dropped 3; count of bases not matched to a gene: 9. The CDR3 spans 18 residues. Germline V gene data show CDR1 as SGDLS and CDR2 as YYNGEE. CDR3 nucleotides: TGTGCCAGCAGCCCAGGACTAGCGGGGGGGCAGGGGACAGATACGCAGTATTTT. Translated, it gives CASSPGLAGGQGTDTQYF.

The chain recombines TRBV29-1 with TRBJ2-7, with D tentatively TRBD2 (5 bases). The CDR3 has 16 amino acids. Trimming removed 1 base from V and 1 base from J, with 17 bases in between. Looked up from germline, CDR1 is SQVTM and CDR2 is ANQGSEA. CDR3 amino acids: CSVEGVGEGRSYEQYF. CDR3 sequence (DNA): TGCAGCGTTGAAGGGGTTGGAGAGGGTCGGTCCTACGAGCAGTACTTC.

This chain connects TRBV7-8 to TRBJ2-7; D gene uncertain. The germline V and J ends were trimmed by 5 bases and 0 bases, with 17 bases remaining between them. CDR3 length: 16 residues. The V gene's germline CDR1 is SGHVS and CDR2 FQNEAQ. Here the CDR3 reads CASSQRRTGSSYEQYF. CDR3 in DNA: TGTGCCAGCAGCCAGAGACGGACCGGTAGCTCCTACGAGCAGTACTTC. The full variable domain, rest sourced from reference TRBV7-8 and TRBJ2-7, is GAGVSQSPRYKVAKRGQDVALRCDPISGHVSLFWYQQALGQGPEFLTYFQNEAQLDKSGLPSDRFFAERPEGSVSTLKIQRTQQEDSAVYLCASSQRRTGSSYEQYFGPGTRLTVT.

The chain couples TRBV5-1 to TRBJ2-2; either TRBD1 or TRBD2 may fit D (7 bases each). V gave up 2 bases and J gave up 10 bases, with 18 bases separating them. CDR3 size: 15 residues. Germline values: CDR1 SGHRS, CDR2 YFSETQ. The CDR3, as DNA: TGCGCCAGCAGCTTTTCAGGGGGGGAGGCACCGGAGCTGTTTTTT. This gives the protein CASSFSGGEAPELFF.

This sequence joins TRBV9 and TRBJ1-3; D gene ambiguous. Per germline, CDR1 SGDLS and CDR2 YYNGEE. Trimming took off 0 bases at V and 4 bases at J, with 8 bases between the two ends. This CDR3 spans 14 amino acids. CDR3 residues: CASSVAVPGNTIYF. The CDR3 DNA sequence: TGTGCCAGCAGCGTAGCAGTACCAGGAAACACCATATATTTT.

The chain carries TRBV4-3 and TRBJ2-6; the match to TRBD2 covers 7 bases. The CDR3 extends over 17 amino acids. After removal of 2 bases from V and 3 bases from J, the junction contained 7 bases not matched to a gene. CDR1 is LGHNA, CDR2 YSLEER, per germline. CDR3 sequence (DNA): TGCGCCAGCAGCCAAAAAGGGGAGGGCTTTGGGGCCAACGTCCTGACTTTC. Amino acid sequence: CASSQKGEGFGANVLTF.

The chain links TRBV4-1 to TRBJ2-7; D may be TRBD1 (6 bases). CDR1 is MGHRA and CDR2 is YSYEKL in the germline V gene. The V gene lost 4 bases and the J gene lost 4 bases, with 17 bases spanning the gap. The CDR3 sequence is 15 residues long. The CDR3 DNA is TGCGCCAGCAGCCTAAGTCCGGACAGCCTTTACGAGCAGTACTTC. Its translation: CASSLSPDSLYEQYF.

The sample holds one count of this clone. V gene TRBV7-6 combines with J gene TRBJ2-3; D unclear. Deletions cut 4 bases from V and 6 bases from J, with 11 bases between. Per germline, CDR1 SGHVS and CDR2 FNYEAQ. The CDR3 is 13 amino acids. CDR3 in DNA: TGTGCCAGCAGCTCGGACGCCGACGATACGCAGTATTTT. Translating gives CASSSDADDTQYF. The full variable domain, its missing parts supplied by reference TRBV7-6 and TRBJ2-3, is GAGVSQSPRYKVTKRGQDVALRCDPISGHVSLYWYRQALGQGPEFLTYFNYEAQQDKSGLPNDRFSAERPEGSISTLTIQRTEQRDSAMYRCASSSDADDTQYFGPGTRLTVL.

The rearrangement uses TRBV10-2 and TRBJ2-2, with 12 bases lining up with TRBD1. The germline V gene encodes CDR1 WSHSY and CDR2 SAAADI. The CDR3 totals 15 residues. J gave up 8 bases and V 4 bases, and 5 bases lay outside the gene matches. The CDR3 DNA sequence: TGCGCCAGCAGTGCGCCGGGACAGGGGGCGGGGGAGCTGTTTTTT. It is translated as CASSAPGQGAGELFF.

J is TRBJ2-7 and V is TRBV13; no clear D gene. The V end lost 0 bases, the J end lost 2 bases, and 5 bases lay between the germline ends. Germline V gene sequence: CDR1 PRHDT, CDR2 FYEKMQ (reference sequence). There are 13 residues in the CDR3. CDR3 sequence: CASSLGPAYEQYF. The CDR3 DNA reads TGTGCCAGCAGCTTAGGCCCAGCCTACGAGCAGTACTTC.

The chain recombines TRBV27 with TRBJ1-6; D remains unclear. The CDR3 is 16 residues long. CDR1 is MNHEY, CDR2 SMNVEV, per germline (reference sequence). The V end was cut by 8 bases, the J end by 0 bases, with 14 bases between. The CDR3 bases are TGTGCCAGCGGGTTTGGGCCGAGCTCCTATAATTCACCCCTCCACTTT. It specifies CASGFGPSSYNSPLHF.

This clone was seen once. CDR3 coding DNA: TGTGCCAGCAGCTTGGTGGATGGGGACCCTGGGTCAGTGGCTTTCTTT. This gives the protein CASSLVDGDPGSVAFF. This chain links TRBV5-5 with TRBJ1-1, with D tentatively TRBD1 (5 bases). This CDR3 region has 16 residues. V lost 0 bases and J 11 bases, leaving 23 bases between the germline ends. Germline CDR1 reads SGHKS; CDR2 reads YYEKEE (reference sequence). Filled out from reference TRBV5-5 and TRBJ1-1, the complete variable domain reads DAGVTQSPTHLIKTRGQQVTLRCSPISGHKSVSWYQQVLGQGPQFIFQYYEKEERGRGNFPDRFSARQFPNYSSELNVNALLLGDSALYLCASSLVDGDPGSVAFFGQGTRLTVV.

The chain joins TRBV9 to TRBJ1-1, with 7 bases identical to TRBD1. The germline gives CDR1 SGDLS, CDR2 YYNGEE. V was clipped by 3 bases and J by 8 bases; unmatched bases: 7. The CDR3 is 13 residues long. CDR3 coding DNA: TGTGCCAGCAGCGCCGGGACAGATAAAGAAGCTTTCTTT. Its translation: CASSAGTDKEAFF.

The chain combines TRBV11-3 with TRBJ2-1; TRBD2 aligns across 10 bases. The CDR3 contains 15 residues. The trim removed 5 bases at V and 8 bases at J, leaving 9 bases unmatched. The V gene's germline CDR1 is SGHNT and CDR2 YENEEA. The chain's CDR3 is CASSPRTSGPHEQFF. The CDR3 DNA is TGTGCCAGCAGCCCTAGGACTAGCGGCCCCCATGAGCAGTTCTTC.

This chain links TRBV4-2 with TRBJ1-1, with D possibly matching TRBD1 (6 bases). The V end lost 0 bases, the J end lost 4 bases, and 15 bases lay between the germline ends. The CDR3 contains 16 residues. Germline V gene sequence: CDR1 LGHNA, CDR2 YNFKEQ. CDR3 DNA sequence: TGTGCCAGCAGCCAAGATTCTGAGGGAGGGGGCACTGAAGCTTTCTTT. It specifies CASSQDSEGGGTEAFF.

DNA of the CDR3: TGTGCCAGCAGCTTAGGTCAGAGCTATGGCTACACCTTC. Amino acids: CASSLGQSYGYTF. The J gene is TRBJ1-2, the V gene TRBV11-2; D remains unclear. CDR3 size: 13 residues. Germline V lookup: CDR1 SGHAT, CDR2 FQNNGV. V gave up 1 base and J gave up 4 bases, with 7 bases separating them.

The chain links TRBV11-2 to TRBJ2-5, with a weak D call TRBD2 (5 bases). The end of the DNA is better explained by TRBJ2-7, so the J call may be wrong. Germline V gene data show CDR1 as SGHAT and CDR2 as FQNNGV. The CDR3 sequence is 14 residues long. Here the CDR3 reads CASSNKGRGYEQYF. In nucleotides, the CDR3 is TGTGCCAGCAGCAACAAGGGCCGGGGCTACGAGCAGTACTTC.

The CDR3 bases are TGTGCCAGCAGTGGGGGATGGCAGGGAGACATGCCGTACGAGCAGTACTTC. Its translation: CASSGGWQGDMPYEQYF. The chain links TRBV6-1 to TRBJ2-7; tentatively, D is TRBD1 or TRBD2 (5 bases each). The germline CDR1 and CDR2 sequences are MNHNS and SASEGT. Trimming took 4 bases from V and 4 from J, leaving 23 bases between them. This CDR3 region has 17 residues.

The V gene is TRBV27, the J gene TRBJ2-7; TRBD1 is a possible D gene (5 bases). Per germline, CDR1 MNHEY and CDR2 SMNVEV (reference sequence). The V end was cut by 2 bases, the J end by 0 bases, with 8 bases between. The CDR3 has 14 residues. The CDR3 nucleotides read TGTGCCAGCAGTTTAACAGGCTACTCCTACGAGCAGTACTTC. Amino acid sequence: CASSLTGYSYEQYF.

V gene TRBV7-8 combines with J gene TRBJ1-4; D not resolved. V was shortened by 5 bases and J by 5 bases, with 9 bases between the two germline ends. This CDR3 is 13 amino acids long. Germline V lookup: CDR1 SGHVS, CDR2 FQNEAQ. The CDR3 DNA reads TGTGCCAGCAGCCCCGCCCCCAATGAAAAACTGTTTTTT. Its protein product is CASSPAPNEKLFF.

The genes are TRBV6-1 and TRBJ2-2; no clear D gene. The V and J ends lost 2 bases and 7 bases respectively, with 5 bases between them. CDR1 MNHNS and CDR2 SASEGT come from the germline V gene. This CDR3 is 12 amino acids long. CDR3 region: CASSEISGELFF. CDR3 sequence (DNA): TGTGCCAGCAGTGAAATTAGCGGGGAGCTGTTTTTT.

V usage is TRBV27 and J usage is TRBJ2-5; 7 positions match TRBD2. The V gene end was trimmed by 6 bases and the J gene end by 2 bases; junction bases not matched to a gene: 9. This CDR3 region has 15 residues. CDR1 is MNHEY and CDR2 is SMNVEV in the germline V gene (reference sequence). CDR3 amino acids: CASSPMGGVQETQYF. The CDR3 region has the DNA TGTGCCAGCAGCCCAATGGGGGGGGTACAAGAGACCCAGTACTTC.

This chain uses TRBV4-1 with TRBJ2-7; TRBD1 matches at 8 bases. V trimming: 0 bases; J trimming: 0 bases; junction bases outside the gene matches: 7. Germline values: CDR1 MGHRA, CDR2 YSYEKL. The CDR3 extends over 17 amino acids. The CDR3 loop reads CASSQEYMTGVSYEQYF. In DNA, the CDR3 is TGCGCCAGCAGCCAAGAATATATGACAGGGGTCTCCTACGAGCAGTACTTC.